The entry that follows covers one T cell receptor beta chain sequence. These data belong to a study of blood T cell repertoires in COVID-19. Study as a whole: Donors in the United States, Italy and Spain gave samples during acute or convalescent COVID-19. T cells, B-cell-depleted T cells, or PBMCs provided the cDNA or gDNA that served as material.

Trimming shortened V by 8 bases and J by 0 bases, and 14 bases separated the two germline ends. Germline assignment: CDR1 SGHTA and CDR2 FQGNSA. The CDR3 sequence is 14 residues long. Seattle participants joined during active infection and were tracked over time. Authors' processing steps: Amplification with reference gene primers provided the estimates of nucleated cell counts. Here immunoSEQ multiplex PCR was the method, and the copy in TCRdb shows in-frame clones only, minus some. For V, J and clone size, that table is used; D and trimming come from the DNA. Here the sample spans some 180,000 clones, approximately 84% being singletons.

This TCR derives from a woman older than 75 with COVID-19, enrolled during active disease. This chain connects TRBV7-2 to TRBJ2-7; D uncertain. Material for sequencing was peripheral blood. This CDR3 is CASAHLPYSYEQYF. For the CDR3, the DNA is TGTGCCAGCGCTCATCTACCTTACTCCTACGAGCAGTACTTC.